What follows is one T cell receptor (beta chain) and its context. Germline loops: CDR1 DFQATT, CDR2 SNEGSKA (reference sequence). This CDR3 region has 16 residues. The junction had 10 bases not matched to a gene; V was cut back by 1 base and J by 9 bases. TCRdb re-derived calls from the RT-PCR reads in MiXCR, one entry per CDR3 protein. The repertoire holds fewer than 800,000 distinct CDR3 sequences, with 14% as singletons. The sequencing input was memory CD4+ T cells from blood. The chain recombines TRBV20-1 with TRBJ2-1, with TRBD2 identical over 12 bases. The sequence came from a female donor in good health, serving as a healthy control. The CDR3 nucleotides read TGCAGTGCTAGAGTCCGGGGACTAGCGGGTGGGGGTGAGCAGTTCTTC. Its translation is CSARVRGLAGGGEQFF.